One and the same sample provided the 5 T cell receptor beta chains below, sequenced in a study of cytomegalovirus exposure and HLA in healthy donors. Primers included in the PCR were 60 Vbeta and 13 Jbeta primers. Libraries were prepared by immunoSEQ multiplex PCR; TCRdb keeps only in-frame clonotypes and omits some of them. The data hold about 180,000 clones, with 77% observed a single time. Material for sequencing was PBMCs. Receptor source: a woman aged 60-75 years in good health and CMV-seropositive.

The V and J genes are TRBV6-1 and TRBJ2-1; 7 nucleotides align to TRBD1. Germline V gene lookup returns CDR1 MNHNS and CDR2 SASEGT. V was pared by 2 bases and J by 12 bases, with 7 bases of the junction left unmatched. The CDR3 covers 13 residues. CDR3 DNA sequence: TGTGCCAGCAGTGAATTAAGGGGGCAGGGGCAGTTCTTC. Its protein product is CASSELRGQGQFF.

The chain is built from TRBV7-8 and TRBJ1-1; 7 bases match TRBD1. This CDR3 region has 13 residues. The ends lost 8 bases at V and 4 bases at J; junction bases unmatched: 7. Germline-derived CDR1 and CDR2 are SGHVS and FQNEAQ. The CDR3 protein is CASGGSGGTEAFF. As DNA, the CDR3 is TGTGCCAGCGGGGGCTCAGGGGGCACTGAAGCTTTCTTT.

The CDR3: CASRTGRRTEAFF. The CDR3 coding sequence is TGTGCCAGCAGAACAGGGCGGAGGACTGAAGCTTTCTTT. V gene TRBV6-5 combines with J gene TRBJ1-1; a possible D gene is TRBD1 (6 bases). Germline CDR1 MNHEY, CDR2 SVGAGI. CDR3 length: 13 residues. V was trimmed by 6 bases and J by 5 bases, leaving 13 bases between them.

The chain combines TRBV25-1 with TRBJ1-6, with 7 bases lining up with TRBD1. This CDR3 is 15 amino acids long. Germline V CDR1 and CDR2: MGHDK, SYGVNS. The ends lost 4 bases at V and 6 bases at J; junction bases unmatched: 6. This chain's CDR3 is CASSARRGPNSPLHF. The CDR3, as DNA: TGTGCCAGCAGTGCCCGGAGGGGGCCTAATTCACCCCTCCACTTT.

This sequence joins TRBV27 and TRBJ1-3, with D maybe TRBD1 (6 bases). The CDR3 covers 16 residues. Trimming shortened V by 5 bases and J by 2 bases, and 16 bases separated the two germline ends. Germline V gene data show CDR1 as MNHEY and CDR2 as SMNVEV (reference sequence). CDR3 sequence reads: CASSAQGWEPGNTIYF. The DNA for the CDR3 is TGTGCCAGCAGTGCACAGGGTTGGGAACCTGGAAACACCATATATTTT.